Sequencing of this TCR beta chain was carried out in a study of human T cells and chemical hapten exposure. Study-wide findings and caveats: With regard to DPC sensitization, TCRs above 1 in 1000 frequency did not change.

Time point denoted: healthy volunteer bleed at 6 weeks. The total RNA was obtained from whole blood that was not fractionated. Germline lookup yields CDR1 SGHAT and CDR2 FQNNGV. This CDR3 is 16 amino acids long. The J segment lost 0 bases and the V segment lost 7 bases, leaving 6 bases of the junction unmatched. This clonotype was recorded at least ten times. Its antigen is not known. TCRdb used MiXCR to reprocess the RACE reads, holding one entry per CDR3 protein. The sample lists 65,000 to 95,000 distinct CDR3 sequences, around 9.4% seen once, with about 1.7% in the top ten. Sequenced sample: whole blood. The clonotype was recovered from a female donor in good health. Some clones in this sample may be carry-over from other donors' samples. The chain carries TRBV11-2 and TRBJ2-3; 11 bases align to TRBD2. CDR3 coding DNA: TGTGCCAGCACCCCAACTAGCGGGGGTAGCACAGATACGCAGTATTTT. This codes for CASTPTSGGSTDTQYF.